This T cell receptor (beta chain) came from a study of cytomegalovirus exposure and HLA in healthy donors. Deletions cut 3 bases from V and 2 bases from J, with 11 bases between. The CDR3 consists of 14 residues. Germline CDR1 and CDR2: MNHEY and SVGAGI. 13 Jbeta primers and 60 Vbeta primers were used for the PCR. Method: immunoSEQ multiplex PCR; TCRdb's copy keeps in-frame clones and lacks some. This sample's table reports fewer than 70,000 clones. The sequenced sample was PBMCs. The rearrangement links TRBV6-5 to TRBJ2-7; D perhaps matches TRBD2 (6 bases). The source is a man aged 25 to 45 in good health and CMV-seropositive. The chain's CDR3 is CASSYSRTTYEQYF. Here the CDR3 DNA reads TGTGCCAGCAGTTATTCGCGGACTACCTACGAGCAGTACTTC.